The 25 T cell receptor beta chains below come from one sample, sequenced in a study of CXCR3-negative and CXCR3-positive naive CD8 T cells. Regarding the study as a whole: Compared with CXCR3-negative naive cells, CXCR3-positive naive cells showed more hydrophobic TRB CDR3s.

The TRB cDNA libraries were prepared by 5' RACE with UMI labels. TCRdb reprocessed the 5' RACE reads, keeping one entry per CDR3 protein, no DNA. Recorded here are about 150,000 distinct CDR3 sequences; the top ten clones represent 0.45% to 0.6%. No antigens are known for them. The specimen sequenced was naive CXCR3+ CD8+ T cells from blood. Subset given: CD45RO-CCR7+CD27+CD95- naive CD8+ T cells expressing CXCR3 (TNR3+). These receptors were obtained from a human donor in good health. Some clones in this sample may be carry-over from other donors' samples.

CDR3 region: CASSFGGPGLNQPQHF. The chain recombines TRBV7-9 with TRBJ1-5; TCRdb returns TRBD1, unconfirmable since there is no DNA. Germline CDR1 SEHNR, CDR2 FQNEAQ (reference sequence). The CDR3 consists of 16 residues.

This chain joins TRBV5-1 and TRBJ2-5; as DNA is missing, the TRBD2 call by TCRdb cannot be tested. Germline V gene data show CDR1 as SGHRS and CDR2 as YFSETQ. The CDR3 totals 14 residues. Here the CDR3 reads CASSTELEKETQYF.

The CDR3 is CASSPPATGTLNTEAFF. The rearrangement uses TRBV18 and TRBJ1-1; the D call from TCRdb, TRBD1, cannot be confirmed without DNA. CDR3 length: 17 amino acids. Germline values: CDR1 KGHSH, CDR2 LQKENI.

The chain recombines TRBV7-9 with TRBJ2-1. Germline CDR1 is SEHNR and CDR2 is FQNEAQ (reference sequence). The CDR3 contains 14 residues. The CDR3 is CASSPRLVHNEQFF.

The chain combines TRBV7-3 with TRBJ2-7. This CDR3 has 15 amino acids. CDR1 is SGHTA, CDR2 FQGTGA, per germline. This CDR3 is CASSLQVIGPNEQYF. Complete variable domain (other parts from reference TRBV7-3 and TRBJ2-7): GAGVSQTPSNKVTEKGKYVELRCDPISGHTALYWYRQSLGQGPEFLIYFQGTGAADDSGLPNDRFFAVRPEGSVSTLKIQRTERGDSAVYLCASSLQVIGPNEQYFGPGTRLTVT.

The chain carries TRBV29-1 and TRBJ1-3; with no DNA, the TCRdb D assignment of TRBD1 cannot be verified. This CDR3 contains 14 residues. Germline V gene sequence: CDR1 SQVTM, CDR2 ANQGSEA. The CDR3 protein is CSVTGGFAGNTIYF.

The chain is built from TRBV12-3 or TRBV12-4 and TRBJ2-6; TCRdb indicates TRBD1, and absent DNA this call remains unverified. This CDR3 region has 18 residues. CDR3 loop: CASSLVPGQGLGANVLTF.

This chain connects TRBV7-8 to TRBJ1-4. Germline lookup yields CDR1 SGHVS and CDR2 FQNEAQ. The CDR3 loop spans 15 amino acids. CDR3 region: CASSLVSTTNEKLFF.

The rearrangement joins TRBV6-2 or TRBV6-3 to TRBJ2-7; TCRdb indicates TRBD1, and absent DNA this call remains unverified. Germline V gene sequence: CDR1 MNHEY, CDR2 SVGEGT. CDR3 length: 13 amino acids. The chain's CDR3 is CASSLQGAYEQYF.

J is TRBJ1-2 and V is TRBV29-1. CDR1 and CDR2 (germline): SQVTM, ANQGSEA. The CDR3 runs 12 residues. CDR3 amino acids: CSVEGRLFGYTF.

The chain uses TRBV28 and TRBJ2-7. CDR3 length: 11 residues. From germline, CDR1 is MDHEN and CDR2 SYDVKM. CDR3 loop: CASSLFYEQYF.

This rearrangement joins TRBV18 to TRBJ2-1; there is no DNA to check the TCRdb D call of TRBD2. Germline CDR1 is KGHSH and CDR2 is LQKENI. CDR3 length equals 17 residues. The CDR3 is CASSPLAGGQIYNEQFF.

This CDR3 reads CASSSEHPEAFF. This chain joins TRBV6-6 and TRBJ1-1. Per germline, CDR1 MNHNY and CDR2 SVGAGI (reference sequence). The CDR3 covers 12 residues.

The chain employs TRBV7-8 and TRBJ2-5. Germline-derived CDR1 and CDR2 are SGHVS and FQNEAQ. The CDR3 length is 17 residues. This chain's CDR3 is CASSLGTLYFAQETQYF.

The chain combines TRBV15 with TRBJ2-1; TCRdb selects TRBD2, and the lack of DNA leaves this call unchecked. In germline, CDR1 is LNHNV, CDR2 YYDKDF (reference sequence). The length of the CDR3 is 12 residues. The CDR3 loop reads CATSRTNNEQFF. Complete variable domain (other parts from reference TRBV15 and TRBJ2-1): DAMVIQNPRYQVTQFGKPVTLSCSQTLNHNVMYWYQQKSSQAPKLLFHYYDKDFNNEADTPDNFQSRRPNTSFCFLDIRSPGLGDTAMYLCATSRTNNEQFFGPGTRLTVL.

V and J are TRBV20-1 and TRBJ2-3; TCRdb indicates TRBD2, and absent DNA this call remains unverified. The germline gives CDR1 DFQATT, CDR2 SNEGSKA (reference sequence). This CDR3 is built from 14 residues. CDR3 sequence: CSARATSGSPAQYF.

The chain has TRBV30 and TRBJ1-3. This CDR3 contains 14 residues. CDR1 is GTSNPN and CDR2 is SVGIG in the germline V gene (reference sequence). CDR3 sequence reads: CAWSYGVGGNTIYF.

This CDR3 reads CASSTRGGSEQFF. The chain uses TRBV12-3 or TRBV12-4 and TRBJ2-1; TCRdb outputs TRBD2, but without DNA this stays unchecked. The length of the CDR3 is 13 residues.

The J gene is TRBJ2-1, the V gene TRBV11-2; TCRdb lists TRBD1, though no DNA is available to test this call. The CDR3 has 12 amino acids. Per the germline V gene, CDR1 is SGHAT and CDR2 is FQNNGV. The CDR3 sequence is CALSGGGNEQFF.

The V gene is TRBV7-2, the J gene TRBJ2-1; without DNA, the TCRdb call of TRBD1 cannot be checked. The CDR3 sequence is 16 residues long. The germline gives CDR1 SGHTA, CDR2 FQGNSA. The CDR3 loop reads CASSLPLAGEYNEQFF.

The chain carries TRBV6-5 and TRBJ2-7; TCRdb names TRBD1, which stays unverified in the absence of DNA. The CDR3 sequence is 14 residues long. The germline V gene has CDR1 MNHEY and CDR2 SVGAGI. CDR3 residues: CASSYGQGHNEQYF.

The CDR3: CASSYYRSTDTQYF. This chain links TRBV6-5 with TRBJ2-3; there is no DNA to check the TCRdb D call of TRBD1. The CDR3 loop spans 14 amino acids. Per the germline V gene, CDR1 is MNHEY and CDR2 is SVGAGI.

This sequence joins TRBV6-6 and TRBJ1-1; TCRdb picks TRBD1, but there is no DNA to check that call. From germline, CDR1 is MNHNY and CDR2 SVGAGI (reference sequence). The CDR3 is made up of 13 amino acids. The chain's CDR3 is CAATRGMRTEAFF.

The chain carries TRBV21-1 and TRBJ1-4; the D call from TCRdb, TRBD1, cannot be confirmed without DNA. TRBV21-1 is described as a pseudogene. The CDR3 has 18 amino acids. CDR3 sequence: CASSNPGQGNRPNEKLFF.

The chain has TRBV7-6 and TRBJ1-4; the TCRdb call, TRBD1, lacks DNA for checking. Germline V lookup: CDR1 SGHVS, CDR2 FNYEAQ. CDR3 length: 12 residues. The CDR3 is CASSPLGEKLFF.